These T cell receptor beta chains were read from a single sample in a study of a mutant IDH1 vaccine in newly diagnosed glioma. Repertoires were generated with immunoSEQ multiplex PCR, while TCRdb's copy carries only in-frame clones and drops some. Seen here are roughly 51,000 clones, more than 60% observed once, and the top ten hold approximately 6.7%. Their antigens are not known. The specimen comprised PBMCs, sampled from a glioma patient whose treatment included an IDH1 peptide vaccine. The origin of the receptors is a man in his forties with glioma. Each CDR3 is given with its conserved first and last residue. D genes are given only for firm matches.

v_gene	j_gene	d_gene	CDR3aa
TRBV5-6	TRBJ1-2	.	CASSLETEYGYTF
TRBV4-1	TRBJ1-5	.	CASSHPGGNQPQHF
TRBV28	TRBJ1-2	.	CASSFPRGGTNYGYTF
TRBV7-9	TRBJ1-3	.	CASSRGSGNTIYF
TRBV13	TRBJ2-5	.	CASSIWALQETQYF
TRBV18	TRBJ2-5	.	CASSPRDRETQYF
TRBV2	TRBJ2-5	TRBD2	CASNFLGGKTQYF
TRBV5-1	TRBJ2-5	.	CASSFGLRAQETQYF
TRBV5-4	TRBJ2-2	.	CASSPSPLQGSTGELFF
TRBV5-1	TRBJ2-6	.	CASSLNLNSGANVLTF
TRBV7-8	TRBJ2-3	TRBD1	CASSFRDRVVADTQYF
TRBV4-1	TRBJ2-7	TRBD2	CASSQEGGLAYEQYF
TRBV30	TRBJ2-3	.	CAWSVGGVYTDTQYF
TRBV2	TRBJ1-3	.	CASSPRGPGNTIYF
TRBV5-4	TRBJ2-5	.	CASTPAGGARETQYF
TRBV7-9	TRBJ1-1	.	CASSLVTGSFSEAFF
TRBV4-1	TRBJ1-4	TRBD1	CASSQPLDRVNEKLFF
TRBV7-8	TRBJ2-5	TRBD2	CASSSLGLAGVIQETQYF
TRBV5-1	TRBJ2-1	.	CASSFGRSSYNEQFF
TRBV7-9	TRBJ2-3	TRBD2	CASSHLAGNTDTHYF
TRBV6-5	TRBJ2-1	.	CASTAGGSYNEQFF
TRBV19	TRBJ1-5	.	CASVGYTGTWGQPQHF